This TCR beta chain was identified during a study of Ad26.COV2.S vaccination and SARS-CoV-2 variants. Across the whole study: In the study, Ad26.COV2.S was injected intramuscularly once, or twice 56 days apart.

V was clipped by 0 bases and J by 3 bases, with 4 bases between them. The CDR3 extends over 13 amino acids. Germline V gene lookup returns CDR1 SGDLS and CDR2 YYNGEE. Generated by immunoSEQ multiplex PCR, the TCRdb table keeps only in-frame clones and is missing some. The data hold some 320,000 clones, with 85% observed a single time. Comments on this clone: What it binds is not known.

The study's findings and limits: Analytic work on TCR breadth and depth might have understated the full extent of total T cell responses. Reportedly, spike-specific CD8+ and CD4+ T cell responses achieved substantial breadth once vaccination had taken place.

Specified treatment: some 20 received Ad26.COV2.S at low or high dose, single or two shots; 5 received placebo; per-sample allocation not given. On day 63 after the first injection, vaccine and placebo recipients gave samples. The shot given was an Ad26 vector that makes Wuhan-strain SARS-CoV-2 spike. The chain uses TRBV9 and TRBJ1-5; no definite D call. Sequencing was performed on peripheral blood, taken in a trial of Ad26.COV2.S vaccine versus placebo. The TCR comes from a person between 18 and 60 years old who received the Ad26.COV2.S COVID-19 vaccine or a placebo. Here the CDR3 DNA reads TGTGCCAGCAGCGTAGGGGTCAATCAGCCCCAGCATTTT. Protein product: CASSVGVNQPQHF.